These 11 T cell receptor beta chains share one sample of origin, sequenced in a study of blood T cells in healthy people across ages (dated by TCRdb to about 2015). Library preparation employed 5' RACE. The run used an Illumina HiSeq 2500. The second PCR ran for about 7 to 11 cycles and used a J-beta primer mix along with a sample-barcoded 5' primer. The public sequencing data were trimmed at Q25 with fastp and processed into clonotypes with MiXCR by TCRdb, which kept only in-frame beta chains. One record per CDR3 amino acid sequence lists the most common genes and DNA. Within this sample are roughly 900,000 distinct CDR3 sequences, with around 46% of them counted one time only. Clones ranked in the top ten supply about an eighth of the sample. Material for sequencing was blood. All receptors derive from a man aged 25-45 years in good health.

The rearrangement links TRBV5-1 to TRBJ2-4; D possibly uses TRBD1 or TRBD2 (5 bases each). Germline CDR1 is SGHRS and CDR2 is YFSETQ. V lost 0 bases, J lost 8 bases, and 15 bases lay in between. The CDR3 is 15 residues long. The CDR3 here is CASSLGDRVVDIQYF. Here the CDR3 DNA reads TGCGCCAGCAGCTTGGGGGACCGCGTTGTGGACATTCAGTACTTC.

The chain carries TRBV20-1 and TRBJ2-4; TRBD2 matches 8 bases. Per the germline V gene, CDR1 is DFQATT and CDR2 is SNEGSKA (reference sequence). The length of the CDR3 is 18 residues. V lost 5 bases to trimming and J lost 0 bases; unmatched junction nucleotides: 15. The CDR3 DNA reads TGCAGTGCTCCTCAGGAGCGGGGGCGCCGCGTAGCCAAAAACATTCAGTACTTC. This translates into CSAPQERGRRVAKNIQYF.

Points on this clonotype: A read error may account for a junction end that differs from germline. The J gene is TRBJ2-4, the V gene TRBV4-2; 7 bases are shared with TRBD2. The J call may be incorrect, as the DNA end agrees better with TRBJ2-5. The CDR3 length is 15 residues. Germline V lookup: CDR1 LGHNA, CDR2 YNFKEQ. The chain's CDR3 is CVSSQGEGIGETQYF. CDR3 nucleotides: TGTGTCAGCAGCCAAGGGGAGGGAATAGGAGAGACCCAGTACTTC.

V is TRBV2 and J is TRBJ2-6; TRBD1 agrees at 7 bases. In germline, CDR1 is SNHLY, CDR2 FYNNEI. The CDR3 totals 14 residues. With 10 bases clipped from V and 4 bases from J, the junction kept 7 bases outside the gene matches. The CDR3 nucleotides are TGTGCCACCGAAAGGGGGCCCGGGGCCAACGTCCTGACTTTC. Protein: CATERGPGANVLTF.

The gene calls are TRBV29-1 and TRBJ2-1; 10 positions agree with TRBD2. CDR3 size: 15 residues. The trim removed 8 bases at V and 8 bases at J, leaving 15 bases unmatched. In germline, CDR1 is SQVTM, CDR2 ANQGSEA. The CDR3 loop reads CSSRGGLAGVHEQFF. DNA for the CDR3: TGCAGCAGCCGAGGAGGGCTAGCGGGGGTCCATGAGCAGTTCTTC.

At least ten counts were recorded for this clonotype. This chain uses TRBV7-2 with TRBJ1-5; 7 bases match TRBD1. CDR3 length: 15 amino acids. The junction had 6 bases not matched to a gene; V was cut back by 5 bases and J by 2 bases. Germline lookup yields CDR1 SGHTA and CDR2 FQGNSA. The CDR3 protein is CASSPKGQGNQPQHF. CDR3 nucleotides: TGTGCCAGCAGCCCCAAAGGACAGGGCAATCAGCCCCAGCATTTT.

The chain combines TRBV7-2 with TRBJ2-5; 8 nucleotides line up with TRBD2. The J call may be in error: the DNA end matches TRBJ2-7 better. Germline V lookup: CDR1 SGHTA, CDR2 FQGNSA. The CDR3 runs to 14 residues. CDR3 bases: TGTGCCAGCAGCATAAGGGAGCGGGGGTACGAGCAGTACTTC. It specifies CASSIRERGYEQYF.

The chain couples TRBV25-1 to TRBJ2-3; the match to TRBD1 covers 9 bases. V gave up 4 bases and J gave up 4 bases; unmatched junction bases: 6. The germline V gene encodes CDR1 MGHDK and CDR2 SYGVNS. The CDR3 is made up of 15 amino acids. CDR3 in amino acids: CASSGDRGYSDTQYF. CDR3 sequence (DNA): TGTGCCAGCAGTGGCGACAGGGGGTATTCAGATACGCAGTATTTT.

The V and J genes are TRBV27 and TRBJ2-3; D may be TRBD2 (5 bases). CDR3 length: 15 residues. V was trimmed by 2 bases and J by 6 bases, leaving 15 bases between them. CDR1 is MNHEY, CDR2 SMNVEV, per germline (reference sequence). The CDR3 here is CASSLGGERSDTQYF. The CDR3 DNA reads TGTGCCAGCAGTTTAGGTGGGGAGCGCTCGGATACGCAGTATTTT.

The chain combines TRBV7-9 with TRBJ2-7; 7 bases are a match to TRBD1. The assigned J gene may be wrong: the sequence end matches TRBJ2-5 better. Germline V gene data show CDR1 as SEHNR and CDR2 as FQNEAQ (reference sequence). CDR3 size: 15 residues. The CDR3 sequence is CASSSRQDRTETQYF. DNA of the CDR3: TGTGCCAGCAGCTCACGGCAGGACAGGACCGAGACCCAGTACTTC.

The V call is TRBV3-1, the J call TRBJ1-2; D is unclear. Germline CDR1 reads LGHDT; CDR2 reads YNNKEL (reference sequence). The CDR3 runs to 16 residues. V dropped 0 bases and J dropped 6 bases, with 17 bases sitting between them. CDR3 nucleotides: TGTGCCAGCAGCCAAGAGGACCCCAGGACGGCCGATGGCTACACCTTC. Amino acid sequence: CASSQEDPRTADGYTF.